The rows below give T cell receptor beta chains drawn from one sample of a study of blood T cell repertoires in COVID-19. This table comes from immunoSEQ multiplex PCR, and its TCRdb copy is limited to in-frame clones, with some not included. Found here are just over 250,000 clones, roughly 86% of them singletons; the top ten hold about 9.8%. Specimen: peripheral blood. These receptors all stem from a man in his forties or fifties who had recovered from COVID-19. Both conserved end residues are part of each CDR3.

J: TRBJ2-3; V: TRBV5-1; CDR3: CASSLSGDWTDTQYF
J: TRBJ2-7; V: TRBV6-2/TRBV6-3; CDR3: CASSPYTTFEQYF
J: TRBJ2-2; V: TRBV4-3; CDR3: CASSQAMVGGPRTKELFF
J: TRBJ2-7; V: TRBV6-5; CDR3: CASSYNPPGSHEQYF
J: TRBJ1-2; V: TRBV11-2; CDR3: CASRNTRPGGYTF
J: TRBJ2-1; V: TRBV6-5; CDR3: CASFPLAGNNEQFF
J: TRBJ2-7; V: TRBV3-1/TRBV3-2; CDR3: CASSQLGQGAYEQYF
J: TRBJ1-1; V: TRBV6-5; CDR3: CASSYSWGVSTEAFF
J: TRBJ2-7; V: TRBV7-6; CDR3: CASSLDPRIYEQYF
J: TRBJ2-7; V: TRBV5-6; CDR3: CASRRLESEQYF
J: TRBJ1-6; V: TRBV5-6; CDR3: CASSQGSSPLHF
J: TRBJ1-4; V: TRBV12-3/TRBV12-4; CDR3: CASSFLNEKLFF
J: TRBJ1-3; V: TRBV7-9; CDR3: CASSPGTGVTPIYF
J: TRBJ1-5; V: TRBV5-8; CDR3: CASSFLDRHSNQPQHF
J: TRBJ2-1; V: TRBV29-1; CDR3: CSVAGLGGKNEQFF
J: TRBJ2-5; V: TRBV3-1/TRBV3-2; CDR3: CASSPRSGETQYF
J: TRBJ1-1; V: TRBV11-2; CDR3: CASVTQPRVPTEAFF
J: TRBJ2-5; V: TRBV6-2/TRBV6-3; CDR3: CASSSTRQETQYF
J: TRBJ1-1; V: TRBV27; CDR3: CASHTTAGGRGTEAFF
J: TRBJ1-6; V: TRBV6-6; CDR3: CASRAPTSSYNSPLHF
J: TRBJ2-5; V: TRBV3-1/TRBV3-2; CDR3: CASSPRWQETQYF
J: TRBJ1-2; V: TRBV5-1; CDR3: CASSLLGGVLDGYTF
J: TRBJ1-1; V: TRBV2; CDR3: CASSAGTGIGTEAFF
J: TRBJ2-3; V: TRBV5-5; CDR3: CASSLWLATDTQYF
J: TRBJ2-1; V: TRBV3-1/TRBV3-2; CDR3: CASSPRGSLSHEQFF
J: TRBJ2-3; V: TRBV18; CDR3: CASSEGSTDTQYF
J: TRBJ2-7; V: TRBV19; CDR3: CASSPVAGYYEQYF
J: TRBJ2-1; V: TRBV7-2; CDR3: CASSSLDEQFF
J: TRBJ2-7; V: TRBV19; CDR3: CASSMQPSGNEQYF
J: TRBJ1-1; V: TRBV11-2; CDR3: CASSSGYREAEAFF
J: TRBJ1-1; V: TRBV5-1; CDR3: CASSLTGDTEAFF
J: TRBJ1-2; V: TRBV13; CDR3: CASSLGTFEGYTF
J: TRBJ1-5; V: TRBV19; CDR3: CASSIQNNQPQHF
J: TRBJ1-5; V: TRBV7-8; CDR3: CASSLSGQYNQPQHF
J: TRBJ1-2; V: TRBV7-9; CDR3: CASSTRTENYGYTF
J: TRBJ2-3; V: TRBV7-6; CDR3: CASSLRSPSTDTQYF
J: TRBJ1-2; V: TRBV10-3; CDR3: CAISDRDRVDYGYTF
J: TRBJ2-7; V: TRBV27; CDR3: CASSLSQGAEQYF
J: TRBJ1-6; V: TRBV15; CDR3: CATGGGQYSPLHF
J: TRBJ1-2; V: TRBV9; CDR3: CASSLTGKDYGYTF
J: TRBJ2-3; V: TRBV7-8; CDR3: CASSPVMDTQYF
J: TRBJ2-1; V: TRBV6-5; CDR3: CASSWFSDRANEQFF
J: TRBJ2-7; V: TRBV19; CDR3: CASSIGGRWGQSSYEQYF
J: TRBJ1-2; V: TRBV30; CDR3: CAWSTYYGYTF
J: TRBJ2-5; V: TRBV11-2; CDR3: CASSPSGGVQETQYF
J: TRBJ2-2; V: TRBV30; CDR3: CAWSGQGRTGELFF
J: TRBJ1-6; V: TRBV5-1; CDR3: CASSLEGGNNSPLHF
J: TRBJ2-7; V: TRBV5-1; CDR3: CASSSGLAGPHSYEQYF
J: TRBJ2-3; V: TRBV7-2; CDR3: CASSGAAGGTDTQYF
J: TRBJ1-2; V: TRBV5-4; CDR3: CATMDRRTNYGYTF
J: TRBJ1-2; V: TRBV3-1/TRBV3-2; CDR3: CASSPNRRGGYTF
J: TRBJ2-7; V: TRBV7-8; CDR3: CASTGTSGHYEQYF
J: TRBJ2-7; V: TRBV12-5; CDR3: CASGWGQGPYEQYF
J: TRBJ1-6; V: TRBV9; CDR3: CASSEGAVNSPLHF
J: TRBJ2-2; V: TRBV7-2; CDR3: CASSYSLVAGELFF
J: TRBJ2-3; V: TRBV19; CDR3: CASRQGGGGSTDTQYF
J: TRBJ1-1; V: TRBV5-4; CDR3: CASSHWEGKSTEAFF
J: TRBJ2-7; V: TRBV9; CDR3: CASSVTGTSGYEQYF
J: TRBJ1-4; V: TRBV6-5; CDR3: CASSSGVFEKLFF
J: TRBJ2-2; V: TRBV24-1; CDR3: CATSDRRQGEAGELFF